This TCR beta chain was captured by sequencing in a study of blood T cell repertoires in COVID-19. As for the study in general: Samples of COVID-19 (acute and convalescent) were obtained from the United States, Italy and Spain. Nucleic acid was either cDNA or gDNA, and it came from T cells, B-cell-depleted T cells, or PBMCs.

Under the authors' procedure: Estimation of nucleated cell counts relied on the amplification of reference gene primers. Data came from immunoSEQ multiplex PCR; TCRdb stores just in-frame clones and leaves some out. The V and J calls and clone size come from that table; D and trimming were worked out from the DNA. The profile covers about 90,000 clones, with roughly nine tenths appearing a single time and around 5% taken by the ten largest. CDR3 size: 13 residues. CDR1 and CDR2 from the germline V gene are LGHDT and YNNKEL (reference sequence). Trimming removed 8 bases at V and 5 bases at J, with 12 bases between.

This TCR was sampled from a man over 45 with acute or convalescent COVID-19. The V gene is TRBV3-1 (or the pseudogene TRBV3-2), the J gene TRBJ1-4, with a weak D call TRBD1 (5 bases). The sample consisted of peripheral blood. The CDR3 region has the DNA TGTGCCAGCTGCAGGAGGGGCAATGAAAAACTGTTTTTT. It translates to CASCRRGNEKLFF.